This T cell receptor (beta chain) was documented in a study of blood T cell repertoires in COVID-19. Across the whole study: From the United States, Italy and Spain came samples of acute and convalescent COVID-19. T cells, B-cell-depleted T cells, or PBMCs provided the cDNA or gDNA that served as material.

Original processing methods: Reference gene primer amplification gave nucleated cell count estimates. Here immunoSEQ multiplex PCR was the method, and the copy in TCRdb shows in-frame clones only, minus some. D and trimming come from the DNA, and the V and J calls and clone size come from that table. This repertoire shows under 300,000 clones, 75% to 90% found once; its top ten account for less than 3%. The CDR3 totals 18 residues. J gave up 1 base and V 3 bases, and 12 bases lay outside the gene matches. CDR1 and CDR2 (germline): SGHNT, YYREEE (reference sequence). The specimen sequenced was peripheral blood. This sequence was found in a woman under 40 with active or convalescent COVID-19. The chain links TRBV5-4 to TRBJ2-4; 8 bases map to TRBD2. CDR3 sequence: CASSWGTGGPSAKNIQYF. Here the CDR3 DNA reads TGTGCCAGCAGCTGGGGTACGGGGGGGCCCTCTGCCAAAAACATTCAGTACTTC.